Following are 6 T cell receptor beta chains from one sample sequenced in a study of T cells in Graves' hyperthyroidism and ophthalmopathy. Regions amplified from RNA transcripts were the TCR beta CDR3 regions. The HTBI primer set was used in a first-round RT-PCR of the TCR CDR3. TCRdb re-called the multiplex PCR reads through MiXCR, storing one row per CDR3 protein. The table shows under 250,000 distinct CDR3 sequences, with about 15% occurring only once. The specimen was blood. These receptors were collected from a middle-aged man with Graves' hyperthyroidism.

The rearrangement uses TRBV9 and TRBJ1-2, with D unclear. The CDR3 spans 14 residues. V was pared by 2 bases and J by 3 bases, with 11 bases between. CDR1 and CDR2 from the germline V gene are SGDLS and YYNGEE. The CDR3 is CASSVTGTHYGYTF. DNA of the CDR3: TGTGCCAGCAGCGTTACGGGAACTCACTATGGCTACACCTTC.

This chain connects TRBV12-3 or TRBV12-4 to TRBJ2-2; TRBD1 matches 10 bases. V dropped 5 bases and J dropped 10; count of bases not matched to a gene: 7. CDR3 length: 14 residues. CDR3 DNA: TGTGCCAGCAGTGAGGGGACAGGGGACGCGGAGCTGTTTTTT. Translated: CASSEGTGDAELFF.

This clonotype was seen more than once but under ten times. This chain links TRBV5-1 with TRBJ1-3; a weak D match, TRBD1 (5 bases). Germline V gives CDR1 SGHRS, CDR2 YFSETQ. V lost 4 bases, J lost 0 bases, and 14 bases lay in between. This CDR3 is 16 amino acids long. The chain's CDR3 is CASSPGDYSSGNTIYF. The CDR3 DNA reads TGCGCCAGCAGCCCGGGGGACTACAGCTCTGGAAACACCATATATTTT.

Many counts were recorded for this clonotype. The V gene is TRBV6-2 or TRBV6-3, the J gene TRBJ2-7; D is unclear. The CDR3 totals 12 residues. Trimming shortened V by 4 bases and J by 3 bases, and 7 bases separated the two germline ends. The germline CDR1 and CDR2 sequences are MNHEY and SVGEGT. The CDR3 reads CASSWSLYEQYF. For the CDR3, the DNA is TGTGCCAGCAGTTGGAGTCTCTACGAGCAGTACTTC.

This clonotype was seen ten or more times. The rearrangement joins TRBV11-2 to TRBJ2-5, with 7 nucleotides matching TRBD2. Per the germline V gene, CDR1 is SGHAT and CDR2 is FQNNGV. V shed 6 bases, J shed 5 bases, and the junction held 6 bases outside the gene matches. The CDR3 sequence is 13 residues long. Written as DNA, the CDR3 is TGTGCCAGCAGGGGAAGCGGGACTGAGACCCAGTACTTC. This encodes CASRGSGTETQYF.

This clonotype was detected only a few times. This chain connects TRBV14 to TRBJ2-7; D call uncertain. The V gene's germline CDR1 is SGHDN and CDR2 FVKESK. The CDR3 is 15 residues long. V gave up 3 bases and J gave up 3 bases, with 15 bases separating them. The CDR3 loop is CASSQDHGPGYEQYF. CDR3 nucleotides: TGTGCCAGCAGCCAGGACCACGGACCAGGCTACGAGCAGTACTTC. The full variable domain, completed using reference TRBV14 and TRBJ2-7, is EAGVTQFPSHSVIEKGQTVTLRCDPISGHDNLYWYRRVMGKEIKFLLHFVKESKQDESGMPNNRFLAERTGGTYSTLKVQPAELEDSGVYFCASSQDHGPGYEQYFGPGTRLTVT.